Reported below is one TCR beta chain. Antigen: not known. The sample originates from a study of beta chain features in type 1 diabetes. The study, taken as a whole, reports: There was a moderate but significant shortening of TCRB CDR3s in all four CD4+ subsets of Type 1 diabetes patients. There were fewer insertions and more deletions at the VDJ junctions of type 1 diabetes patients.

What was sequenced were expressed TCRB transcripts, since all of the isolated RNA had been reverse transcribed. Assay used: immunoSEQ multiplex PCR; TCRdb lists only in-frame clones, some missing. The table lists 300,000 to 350,000 clones, around 9.7% of them singletons. Trimming removed 8 bases at V and 1 base at J, with 17 bases between. The CDR3 sequence is 15 residues long. The germline V gene has CDR1 SGHTA and CDR2 FQGNSA. Via the markers CD45RO/CCR7/CD25/CD127/CD95/CD27, stem cell-like memory, regulatory, central memory and naive CD4+ cells were sorted. This receptor was taken from a man younger than 40 with type 1 diabetes. Specimen: central memory CD4+ T cells from blood. The chain links TRBV7-2 to TRBJ2-5; weak D call: TRBD2 (7 bases). The CDR3 loop reads CASGLSGGVQETQYF. The DNA of the CDR3 is TGTGCCAGCGGATTATCGGGGGGCGTCCAAGAGACCCAGTACTTC.